The clone carrying this T cell receptor beta chain was seen repeatedly, ten times or more. Its cognate antigen is unknown. This record comes from a study of T cells after yellow fever vaccination. Study background: Fractions of limited cellularity were prepared by means of SMART-Seq v4 Ultra Low Input.

V shed 1 base and J shed 4 bases, with 19 bases lying between them. The CDR3 sequence is 16 residues long. Germline CDR1 reads DFQATT; CDR2 reads SNEGSKA (reference sequence). For TCR, cDNA came from 5'RACE template switching, which added a universal primer site and UMIs. A single record per CDR3 protein comes from TCRdb applying MiXCR to the 5' RACE reads. The sample lists fewer than 150,000 distinct CDR3 sequences, roughly 6.8% occurring once. Study-level findings and limits: Just a small share of clonotypes turned up in the CD4 compartment as well as the CD8 compartment. Post-booster samples contained most primary-vaccination clones (around 96% CD4, 70% to 90% CD8).

This receptor was identified in a man aged 18-30 years who received the YFV17D yellow fever vaccine. Sequences were derived from CD4+ T cells sorted from PBMCs, sampled around 45 days after the first yellow fever vaccination. The chain couples TRBV20-1 to TRBJ1-1, with TRBD1 as a possible D gene (5 bases). CDR3 protein: CSARVFTAGSGTEAFF. The CDR3 DNA follows: TGCAGTGCTAGAGTTTTTACCGCAGGGTCCGGCACTGAAGCTTTCTTT.